The TCR beta chain under discussion was sequenced for a study of T cell changes during pregnancy in multiple sclerosis. Sequenced by immunoSEQ multiplex PCR; TCRdb stores in-frame clones only, minus some. The repertoire holds about 59,000 clones, with less than 95% as singletons. The sequence was collected from a female donor with multiple sclerosis, enrolled in a pregnancy study. Sequencing was performed on CD8+ T cells from peripheral blood mononuclear cells, taken after pregnancy.

The CDR3 DNA reads as TGTGCCAGCACTGCGGATCGGGACTATGGCTACACCTTC. This codes for CASTADRDYGYTF. V usage is TRBV7-9 and J usage is TRBJ1-2; D call uncertain. The CDR3 is made up of 13 amino acids. The germline V gene encodes CDR1 SEHNR and CDR2 FQNEAQ (reference sequence). V was clipped by 7 bases and J by 3 bases, with 12 bases between them.